The TCR beta chain under discussion was sequenced for a study of cytomegalovirus exposure and HLA in healthy donors. Study outcomes and limitations: Usually a TCR sequence was rare, but some public TCRs were found in many donors. It was approximately 150 TCR beta chains that were listed as cytomegalovirus-associated. Other equally common chains were less clonally expanded than HLA-associated TCR beta chains, a later analysis showed.

About this clone itself: Its antigen is not known.

This CDR3 region has 16 residues. CDR1 SGDLS and CDR2 YYNGEE come from the germline V gene. V lost 0 bases and J lost 3; bases outside the gene matches: 5. 13 Jbeta primers and 60 Vbeta primers were used for the PCR. Repertoires were generated with immunoSEQ multiplex PCR, while TCRdb's copy carries only in-frame clones and drops some. The sample lists some 170,000 clones; around 80% were seen once. Input material: PBMCs. The chain is built from TRBV9 and TRBJ2-3; TRBD1 matches 9 bases. The sequence was obtained from a woman in her twenties or thirties in good health and CMV-seropositive. The CDR3 region is CASSVADRGLTDTQYF. In nucleotides, the CDR3 is TGTGCCAGCAGCGTAGCTGACAGGGGGTTGACAGATACGCAGTATTTT.